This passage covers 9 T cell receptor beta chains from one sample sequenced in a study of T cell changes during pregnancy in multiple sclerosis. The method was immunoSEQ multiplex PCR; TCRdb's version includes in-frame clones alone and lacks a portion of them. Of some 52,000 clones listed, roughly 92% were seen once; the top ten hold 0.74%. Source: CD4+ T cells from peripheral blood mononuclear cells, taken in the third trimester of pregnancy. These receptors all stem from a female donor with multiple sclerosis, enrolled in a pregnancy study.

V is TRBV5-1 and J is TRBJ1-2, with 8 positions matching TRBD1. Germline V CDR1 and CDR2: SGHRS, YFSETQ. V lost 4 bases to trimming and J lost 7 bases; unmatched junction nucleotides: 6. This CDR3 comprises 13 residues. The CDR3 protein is CASSKDREVGYTF. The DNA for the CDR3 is TGCGCCAGCAGCAAGGACAGGGAAGTTGGCTACACCTTC.

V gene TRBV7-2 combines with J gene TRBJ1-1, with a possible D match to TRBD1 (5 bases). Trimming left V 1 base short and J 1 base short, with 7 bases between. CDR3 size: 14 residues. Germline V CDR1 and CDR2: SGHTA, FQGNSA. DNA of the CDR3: TGTGCCAGCAGCTTAGGGGGCCGGAACACTGAAGCTTTCTTT. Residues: CASSLGGRNTEAFF.

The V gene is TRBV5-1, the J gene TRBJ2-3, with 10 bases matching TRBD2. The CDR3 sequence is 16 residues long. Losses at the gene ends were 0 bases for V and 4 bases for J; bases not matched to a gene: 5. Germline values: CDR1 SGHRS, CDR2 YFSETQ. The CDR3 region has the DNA TGCGCCAGCAGCTTGGCGGCTAGCGGGGGCGCAGATACGCAGTATTTT. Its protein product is CASSLAASGGADTQYF.

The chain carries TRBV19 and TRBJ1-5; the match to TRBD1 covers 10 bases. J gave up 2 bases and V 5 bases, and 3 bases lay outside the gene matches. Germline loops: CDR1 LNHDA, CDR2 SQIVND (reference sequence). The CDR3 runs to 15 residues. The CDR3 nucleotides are TGTGCCAGTAGTCCCGGGACAGGGGGCAATCAGCCCCAGCATTTT. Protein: CASSPGTGGNQPQHF.

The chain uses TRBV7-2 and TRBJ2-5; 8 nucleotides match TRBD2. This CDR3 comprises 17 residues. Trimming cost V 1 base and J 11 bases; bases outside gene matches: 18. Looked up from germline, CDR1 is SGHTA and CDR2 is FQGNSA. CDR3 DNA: TGTGCCAGCAGCTTAGTTAGTAAAGCGGGGGCACCATCGGCACAGTACTTC. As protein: CASSLVSKAGAPSAQYF.

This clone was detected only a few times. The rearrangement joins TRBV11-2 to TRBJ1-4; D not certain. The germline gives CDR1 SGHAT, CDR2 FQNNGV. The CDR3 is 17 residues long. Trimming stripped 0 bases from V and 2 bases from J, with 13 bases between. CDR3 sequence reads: CASSLDLGRGTNEKLFF. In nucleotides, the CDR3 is TGTGCCAGCAGCTTAGATCTTGGTCGGGGTACTAATGAAAAACTGTTTTTT. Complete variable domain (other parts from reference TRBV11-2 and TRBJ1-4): EAGVAQSPRYKIIEKRQSVAFWCNPISGHATLYWYQQILGQGPKLLIQFQNNGVVDDSQLPKDRFSAERLKGVDSTLKIQPAKLEDSAVYLCASSLDLGRGTNEKLFFGSGTQLSVL.

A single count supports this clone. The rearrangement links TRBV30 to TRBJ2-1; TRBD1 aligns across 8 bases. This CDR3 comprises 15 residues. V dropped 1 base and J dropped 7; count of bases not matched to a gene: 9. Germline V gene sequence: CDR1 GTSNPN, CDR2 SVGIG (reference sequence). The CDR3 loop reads CAWSDEGHRGNEQFF. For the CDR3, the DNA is TGTGCCTGGAGTGACGAGGGTCACAGGGGGAATGAGCAGTTCTTC.

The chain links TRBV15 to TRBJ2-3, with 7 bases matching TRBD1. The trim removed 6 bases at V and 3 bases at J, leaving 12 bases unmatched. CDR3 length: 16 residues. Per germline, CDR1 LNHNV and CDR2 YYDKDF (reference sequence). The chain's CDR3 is CATSSSGTAATDTQYF. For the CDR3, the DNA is TGTGCCACCAGTAGCTCCGGGACAGCCGCGACAGATACGCAGTATTTT.

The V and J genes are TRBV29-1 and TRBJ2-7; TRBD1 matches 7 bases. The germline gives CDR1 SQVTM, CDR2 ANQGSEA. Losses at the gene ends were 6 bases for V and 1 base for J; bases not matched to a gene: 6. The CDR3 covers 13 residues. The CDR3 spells CSVTGQSSYEQYF. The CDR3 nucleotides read TGCAGCGTGACGGGACAGAGTTCCTACGAGCAGTACTTC.